This TCR beta chain was retrieved from a study of control samples from healthy donors and cancer patients. Generated by immunoSEQ multiplex PCR, the TCRdb table keeps only in-frame clones and is missing some. The sample lists roughly 160,000 clones, around 90% seen once, with 4% to 6% in the top ten. The germline gives CDR1 SNHLY, CDR2 FYNNEI. The CDR3 sequence is 11 residues long. The V and J ends lost 9 bases and 4 bases, in that order; junction bases with no gene match: 2. V usage is TRBV2 and J usage is TRBJ2-7; 8 bases are shared with TRBD1. The source of this sequence is a woman in her 30s in good health. The sample was blood. CDR3 coding DNA: TGTGCCAGTAGACAGGGGTACGAGCAGTACTTC. Translated: CASRQGYEQYF.